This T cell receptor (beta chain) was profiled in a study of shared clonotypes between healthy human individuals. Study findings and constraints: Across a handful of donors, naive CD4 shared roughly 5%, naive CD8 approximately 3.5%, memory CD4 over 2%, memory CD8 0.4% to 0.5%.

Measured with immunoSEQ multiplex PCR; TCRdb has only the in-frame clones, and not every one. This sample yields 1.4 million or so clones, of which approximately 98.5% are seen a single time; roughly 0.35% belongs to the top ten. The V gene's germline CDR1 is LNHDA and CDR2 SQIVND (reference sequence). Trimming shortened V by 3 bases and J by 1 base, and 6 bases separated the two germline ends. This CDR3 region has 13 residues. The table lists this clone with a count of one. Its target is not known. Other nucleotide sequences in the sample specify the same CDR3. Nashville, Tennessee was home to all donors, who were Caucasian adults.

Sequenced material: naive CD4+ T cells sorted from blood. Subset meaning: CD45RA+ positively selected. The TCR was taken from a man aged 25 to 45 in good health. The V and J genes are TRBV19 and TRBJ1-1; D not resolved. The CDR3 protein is CASSIKGNTEAFF. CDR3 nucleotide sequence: TGTGCCAGTAGTATTAAGGGGAACACTGAAGCTTTCTTT.